Sequencing of this TCR beta chain was carried out in a study of molecular identifiers for immune sequencing clone quantification (dated by TCRdb to between 2018 and 2020). In the study overall: For a replicate experiment, RNA from approximately 20,000 or 100,000 naive CD8 T cells was divided into five aliquots, of which four were sequenced. CD8 T cells were used in a methods study to benchmark molecular-identifier clustering-based TCR repertoire sequencing (MIDCIRS) and TCR RNA copy counting. Broader findings and caveats from the paper: When barcode sub-clustering was omitted, TCR diversity was inflated by chimeric consensus sequences, with chimeras reaching as high as 47%. Identical TCR molecules sharing a barcode could cause highly expanded clone sizes to be underestimated. Naive libraries contained spiked-in Jurkat TCR RNA (approximately ten copies' worth), which is not part of the donor repertoire. In CMV-specific effector cells, clones with more than 20 RNA copies accounted for over 99% of molecules, whereas in naive cells such clones accounted for under 1%. Spiked-in Jurkat TCR RNA equivalent to a single cell was reported to be detectable even among some 910,000 naive CD8 T cells. About three recovered TCR RNA copies per cell were obtained by modeling, versus about 10 by digital PCR, implying a capture efficiency of around 28%.

To prepare the library, PCR was applied. The sample was run on a NextSeq 500. Bulk TCR libraries were generated as previously described, with the TCR primers listed in Table S5 used. Purification of total RNA was performed with the Qiagen AllPrep DNA/RNA kit. Before analysis, reads from multiple sequencing runs of one library were combined. For the original study's pipeline: Reads were retained only if the reads had an exact TCR constant sequence, and the retained reads were trimmed to 150 nt and grouped according to their 12-nt molecular barcodes. Reads inside each barcode group were sub-clustered using a 15% Levenshtein threshold, and a quality-weighted consensus sequence was constructed for each RNA molecule. Non-functional sequences were excluded, and lower-count sequences lying one edit away from another sequence were also excluded. On the basis of fitting two negative binomial distributions, barcode sub-clusters with fewer than 20% of the maximum read count were discarded. TCRdb reanalyzed the raw reads on its own, using fastp at Q25 for trimming and MiXCR for clone calling, and kept in-frame beta chains. Every distinct CDR3 protein forms one entry, paired with its most common genes and DNA. The V and J calls were determined by TCRdb, not by the authors. The sample data list 45,000 to 55,000 distinct CDR3 sequences, and just over 35% of these were observed just once. Of the sample, 3% to 4% falls within the top ten clones.

This clonotype was observed a handful of times. The antigen it binds to is not known. No base quality values were provided; no much bigger clone lies one nucleotide off. Taken from the germline V gene, the CDR1 and CDR2 loops are SGHDT and YYEEEE. V is pruned by 0 bases and J by 3 bases, leaving 9 bases of the junction without a gene match. The cysteine opens and the phenylalanine closes a CDR3 of 17 amino acids. Here the CDR3 DNA is all that survives: 51 bases in frame from base 1. Libraries of naive CD8 T cells were built from anywhere between about 20,000 and 1,000,000 sorted cells, with 10%, 30% or 50% of the purified RNA used. On a BD FACSAria II, naive CD8 T cells were FACS-sorted as CD8+CD4-CCR7+CD45RA+ and collected into RLT Plus buffer. To test detection sensitivity, Jurkat RNA equal to approximately ten TCR copies was added to samples of about 20,000-1,100,000 naive CD8 T cells. Enrichment of CD8 T cells was done with RosetteSep CD8+ T Cell Enrichment Cocktail plus Ficoll-Paque, and ACK red cell lysis came afterward.

Recombination joined TRBV5-6 with TRBJ2-3, with TRBD2 identical over 8 junction bases. The origin of this receptor is a human donor in good health. Some libraries in this study had Jurkat cell RNA spiked in. Sequenced sample: naive CD8+ T cells from blood, with Jurkat cell RNA spiked in. This specimen's cell subset or site label, interpreted: FACS-sorted CD8+CD4-CCR7+CD45RA+ naive T cells. The CDR3 here reads CASSLAPSGGVTDTQYF. The DNA is TGTGCCAGCAGCTTGGCCCCCAGCGGGGGTGTTACAGATACGCAGTATTTT.